A selection of T cell receptor beta chains follows, all from one sample in a study of blood T cells in healthy people across ages. TCRdb re-derived calls from the 5' RACE reads in MiXCR, one entry per CDR3 protein. The sample lists just under 550,000 distinct CDR3 sequences; under 30% were seen once. The data were also submitted as part of a second study, on T cells of mothers and their children.

Input material: blood. The receptors were sampled from a boy aged 5-17 years in good health. The CDR3 runs from the conserved cysteine through the conserved F or W. D genes are given only for firm matches. Size values are once, few and many counts, or a class for expanded clones, and some rows have none.

j_call clone_size d_call v_call cdr3_aa cdr3_nt
TRBJ2-1 . . TRBV20-1 CSARPTGSSYNEQFF TGCAGTGCTAGACCGACTGGTAGCTCCTACAATGAGCAGTTCTTC
TRBJ2-7 . TRBD2 TRBV6-2/TRBV6-3 CASSLRSATSGRPTYEQYF TGTGCCAGCAGCCTACGGTCCGCGACTAGCGGGAGGCCCACCTACGAGCAGTACTTC
TRBJ2-1 . . TRBV18 CASSRQSHIGTIEQFF TGTGCCAGCTCACGTCAAAGCCATATCGGGACAATTGAGCAGTTCTTC
TRBJ2-7 few . TRBV25-1 CASSEQGGLYEQYF TGTGCCAGCAGTGAACAGGGTGGTCTCTACGAGCAGTACTTC
TRBJ2-4 . TRBD2 TRBV6-1 CASSGLTSGSAKNIQYF TGTGCCAGCAGTGGGCTCACTAGCGGGAGTGCCAAAAACATTCAGTACTTC
TRBJ1-4 . TRBD1 TRBV6-1 CASSGLFGQGNEKLFF TGTGCCAGCAGTGGACTATTTGGACAGGGTAACGAAAAACTGTTTTTT
TRBJ1-2 . . TRBV30 CAWSAYQVLGYTF TGTGCCTGGAGTGCTTACCAGGTGTTGGGCTACACCTTC
TRBJ2-5 . TRBD2 TRBV9 CASSGIAGEQETQYF TGTGCCAGCAGCGGGATAGCGGGGGAGCAAGAGACCCAGTACTTC
TRBJ1-1 . . TRBV29-1 CSVAPSSGTEAFF TGCAGCGTCGCGCCCAGCTCGGGCACTGAAGCTTTCTTT
TRBJ2-7 . . TRBV27 CASSPGSPKHEQYF TGTGCCAGCAGCCCCGGGTCCCCGAAGCACGAGCAGTACTTC
TRBJ1-2 . . TRBV6-5 CASSYSGDPGLSPWYGYTF TGTGCCAGCAGTTACTCGGGGGACCCGGGTCTAAGCCCCTGGTATGGCTACACCTTC
TRBJ2-2 few TRBD2 TRBV3-1 CASSSGSGVTGKLFF TGTGCCAGCAGTAGCGGGAGTGGGGTTACCGGGAAGCTGTTTTTT
TRBJ1-1 . TRBD1 TRBV5-1 CASSQLQGADTEAFF TGCGCCAGCAGCCAATTACAGGGGGCGGACACTGAAGCTTTCTTT
TRBJ2-1 few . TRBV18 CASSPKITGSYNEQFF TGTGCCAGCTCACCAAAAATTACGGGCTCCTACAATGAGCAGTTCTTC
TRBJ1-1 . . TRBV2 CASSVGRVDTEAFF TGTGCCAGCAGTGTTGGCAGGGTAGACACTGAAGCTTTCTTT
TRBJ1-1 few TRBD1 TRBV4-3 CASSPDRAPNTEAFF TGCGCCAGCAGCCCGGACAGGGCGCCGAACACTGAAGCTTTCTTT
TRBJ1-5 few TRBD1 TRBV29-1 CSVAGTGLNQPQHF TGCAGCGTAGCCGGGACAGGGCTCAATCAGCCCCAGCATTTT
TRBJ2-1 few . TRBV24-1 CATSGRDYNEQFF TGTGCCACCAGTGGACGTGACTACAATGAGCAGTTCTTC
TRBJ2-3 few TRBD2 TRBV12-3/TRBV12-4 CASSAAGASTDTQYF TGTGCCAGCAGTGCAGCGGGGGCGAGCACAGATACGCAGTATTTT
TRBJ2-7 . . TRBV27 CASSFPLNGAVKNDEQYF TGTGCCAGCAGTTTTCCGCTTAATGGGGCCGTTAAAAACGACGAGCAGTACTTC
TRBJ1-2 few TRBD1 TRBV7-9 CASSFTPGTGANYGYTF TGTGCCAGCAGCTTCACCCCCGGGACAGGAGCTAACTATGGCTACACCTTC
TRBJ1-3 few . TRBV4-1 CASSQINLRAGANTIYF TGCGCCAGCAGTCAGATAAACCTCCGGGCAGGGGCAAACACCATATATTTT